The present T cell receptor (beta chain) was sequenced within a study of early T cells in non-severe SARS-CoV-2 infection. Study context: Investigators sequenced bulk RNA drawn from unsorted whole blood, and chains remained unpaired.

Attachment of unique molecular identifiers to individual cDNA molecules was performed. TCRdb processed the 5' RACE reads anew with MiXCR; each CDR3 protein has one entry. Of fewer than 80,000 distinct CDR3 sequences listed, 12% are singletons. CDR3 length equals 15 residues. Germline CDR1 is SGHAT and CDR2 is FQNNGV. Trimming removed 5 bases at V and 2 bases at J, with 15 bases between. This clonotype came up many times. Its specificity is not known. Study conclusions and caveats: The VDJdb matching leaned toward anti-spike CD8 responses and overlooked private and CD4 specificities.

The genes are TRBV11-2 and TRBJ1-2, with D possibly TRBD1 on 6 matching bases. This TCR derives from an adult who was a healthcare worker with PCR-confirmed SARS-CoV-2 infection or an uninfected control (not recorded which). The donor label of this sample is uncertain. The sample was whole blood, taken at baseline. In DNA form, the CDR3 reads TGTGCCAGCAGCCATTTTGTACAGGGCAACTATGGCTACACCTTC. Protein product: CASSHFVQGNYGYTF.